The 19 T cell receptor beta chains given below trace back to one sample, sequenced in a study of T cells expressing NK-cell markers. TCRdb re-called the 5' RACE reads; one entry per CDR3 protein, DNA not given. The sample shows 550,000 to 600,000 distinct CDR3 sequences, and roughly 3.6% sits with its ten largest clones. Sequenced material: blood T cells: a sorted CD56 or NKG2C T cell subset, CD4+ or CD8+ T cells, or bulk PBMC T cells (not recorded which). The receptor source for this set is a man between 18 and 35 years old in good health.

J is TRBJ2-1 and V is TRBV20-1; TCRdb proposes TRBD1, but this gene call is untestable without DNA. Germline CDR1 reads DFQATT; CDR2 reads SNEGSKA (reference sequence). The CDR3 contains 14 residues. Here the CDR3 reads CSAGPRTPYNEQFF.

This sequence joins TRBV12-3 or TRBV12-4 and TRBJ2-5; TCRdb selects TRBD1, and the lack of DNA leaves this call unchecked. The CDR3 is 13 amino acids. This chain's CDR3 is CASSLHRPVTQYF.

The J gene is TRBJ2-3, the V gene TRBV6-1; lacking DNA, the TRBD1 call made by TCRdb goes unchecked. Germline CDR1 reads MNHNS; CDR2 reads SASEGT. The CDR3 runs 14 residues. This chain's CDR3 is CASTLTGYTDTQYF.

The gene calls are TRBV7-6 and TRBJ2-1; as DNA is missing, the TRBD1 call by TCRdb cannot be tested. The CDR3 sequence is 16 residues long. Per the germline V gene, CDR1 is SGHVS and CDR2 is FNYEAQ. The CDR3: CASSYVMGQGATEQFF. The whole variable domain, filled in from reference TRBV7-6 and TRBJ2-1, reads GAGVSQSPRYKVTKRGQDVALRCDPISGHVSLYWYRQALGQGPEFLTYFNYEAQQDKSGLPNDRFSAERPEGSISTLTIQRTEQRDSAMYRCASSYVMGQGATEQFFGPGTRLTVL.

The chain uses TRBV10-3 and TRBJ2-3; TCRdb outputs TRBD1, but without DNA this stays unchecked. This CDR3 region has 16 residues. CDR1 is ENHRY and CDR2 is SYGVKD in the germline V gene. This chain's CDR3 is CAISGRVEASTDTQYF.

This rearrangement joins TRBV18 to TRBJ1-4. Germline V CDR1 and CDR2: KGHSH, LQKENI. CDR3 length: 16 amino acids. The CDR3 region is CASSPPLGTTNEKLFF.

The gene calls are TRBV5-5 and TRBJ2-5; the D call from TCRdb, TRBD1, cannot be confirmed without DNA. From germline, CDR1 is SGHKS and CDR2 YYEKEE (reference sequence). The CDR3 extends over 17 amino acids. The CDR3 sequence is CASSPSTGTGVQETQYF.

This chain joins TRBV19 and TRBJ2-1; no DNA is available, so the TRBD1 call from TCRdb remains unchecked. The CDR3 has 15 residues. Germline V CDR1 and CDR2: LNHDA, SQIVND (reference sequence). The CDR3 here is CASTATGPSYNEQFF.

The chain combines TRBV28 with TRBJ2-7; the TCRdb call, TRBD2, lacks DNA for checking. The CDR3 totals 13 residues. CDR1 is MDHEN, CDR2 SYDVKM, per germline. The CDR3 protein is CASRDLVPYEQYF.

The chain uses TRBV6-2 or TRBV6-3 and TRBJ2-7. The length of the CDR3 is 12 residues. Germline CDR1 is MNHEY and CDR2 is SVGEGT. The chain's CDR3 is CASSQDQYEQYF.

V is TRBV5-1 and J is TRBJ2-1. CDR3 size: 15 residues. CDR1 and CDR2 from the germline V gene are SGHRS and YFSETQ. CDR3 region: CASSFGVEFGNEQFF.

The rearrangement uses TRBV12-3 or TRBV12-4 and TRBJ2-5; as DNA is missing, the TRBD1 call by TCRdb cannot be tested. The CDR3 is 17 residues long. This CDR3 is CASSLVVAGLGVETQYF.

The CDR3 loop is CASSLTEELAKNIQYF. The chain links TRBV5-1 to TRBJ2-4. The germline CDR1 and CDR2 sequences are SGHRS and YFSETQ. This CDR3 is 16 amino acids long.

CDR3 in amino acids: CASSPGRTSTGELFF. The V gene is TRBV7-9, the J gene TRBJ2-2; no DNA is available, so the TRBD1 call from TCRdb remains unchecked. Germline V lookup: CDR1 SEHNR, CDR2 FQNEAQ (reference sequence). The CDR3 extends over 15 amino acids.

CDR3 region: CASSLERTDDTEAFF. The gene calls are TRBV5-1 and TRBJ1-1. Germline assignment: CDR1 SGHRS and CDR2 YFSETQ. The CDR3 totals 15 residues. Looking up the rest from reference TRBV5-1 and TRBJ1-1 gives the full variable domain: KAGVTQTPRYLIKTRGQQVTLSCSPISGHRSVSWYQQTPGQGLQFLFEYFSETQRNKGNFPGRFSGRQFSNSRSEMNVSTLELGDSALYLCASSLERTDDTEAFFGQGTRLTVV.

The chain carries TRBV29-1 and TRBJ2-1; the D call of TRBD1 rests on TCRdb alone, since no DNA is present to check it. CDR1 and CDR2 from the germline V gene are SQVTM and ANQGSEA. CDR3 size: 17 residues. The CDR3 protein is CSVEGNSEGANYNEQFF.

The chain couples TRBV12-3 or TRBV12-4 to TRBJ2-2; as DNA is missing, the TRBD2 call by TCRdb cannot be tested. CDR3 length: 17 residues. CDR3 loop: CASIRTSGSPHTGELFF.

J is TRBJ2-7 and V is TRBV18. CDR1 and CDR2 from the germline V gene are KGHSH and LQKENI. The CDR3 contains 15 residues. The CDR3: CASSPASRASYEQYF.

CDR3 protein: CAWSPTVYQETQYF. This chain joins TRBV30 and TRBJ2-5. The CDR3 totals 14 residues. CDR1 is GTSNPN, CDR2 SVGIG, per germline (reference sequence). The whole variable domain, remainder taken from reference TRBV30 and TRBJ2-5, is SQTIHQWPATLVQPVGSPLSLECTVEGTSNPNLYWYRQAAGRGLQLLFYSVGIGQISSEVPQNLSASRPQDRQFILSSKKLLLSDSGFYLCAWSPTVYQETQYFGPGTRLLVL.